This entry describes one TCR beta chain. Its target is not known. The CDR3 covers 16 residues. CDR1 is SGDLS, CDR2 YYNGEE, per germline. After removal of 0 bases from V and 2 bases from J, the junction contained 4 bases not matched to a gene. The entry originates in a study of cytomegalovirus exposure and HLA in healthy donors. Study-wide findings and caveats: A subsequent analysis found that TCR clusters from the first cohort also tended to co-occur in the roughly 120 validation repertoires, with approximately 95% of cluster scores above 0.

Data came from immunoSEQ multiplex PCR; TCRdb stores just in-frame clones and leaves some out. The sample yields 150,000 to 170,000 clones, around 88% seen once. The V call is TRBV9, the J call TRBJ2-5; 10 bases are a match to TRBD2. The source is a man aged 18 to 30 in good health and CMV-seropositive. Sequencing was performed on PBMCs. In DNA form, the CDR3 reads TGTGCCAGCAGCGTAGCTAAAGCGGGAGGGCAAGAGACCCAGTACTTC. It encodes CASSVAKAGGQETQYF.